This TCR beta chain was identified during a study of blood T cell repertoires in COVID-19. Source study methods: Estimation of nucleated cell counts relied on the amplification of reference gene primers. Using immunoSEQ multiplex PCR, the repertoire was profiled, and TCRdb retains in-frame clones only, with some absent. V, J and clone size derive from that table, while D and trimming were established from the DNA sequence. The sample carries over 200,000 clones, roughly 80% recorded once. The CDR3 loop spans 19 amino acids. The germline V gene encodes CDR1 SGHVS and CDR2 FQNEAQ. V gave up 0 bases and J gave up 4 bases; unmatched junction bases: 16.

The V call is TRBV7-8, the J call TRBJ2-7, with TRBD2 matching 9 bases. The specimen was peripheral blood. The receptor comes from a human donor in a cohort sampled during active COVID-19. The CDR3 region is CASSLAASGAARLSYEQYF. In DNA, the CDR3 is TGTGCCAGCAGCTTAGCAGCTAGCGGGGCAGCGCGGTTATCATACGAGCAGTACTTC.